These 26 T cell receptor beta chains came from one sample sequenced in a study of T cell repertoires in cytomegalovirus infection. TCRdb recomputed calls from the reads with MiXCR, one row per CDR3 protein. The sample records more than 500,000 distinct CDR3 sequences, approximately 17% being singletons. Sequenced: CD8+ T cells from PBMCs. The origin of the receptors is a human donor in good health (CMV status not recorded). Some clones in this sample may be carry-over from other donors' samples.

Many counts were recorded for this clonotype. The chain combines TRBV19 with TRBJ2-5; D gene uncertain. The V gene lost 4 bases and the J gene lost 2 bases, with 8 bases spanning the gap. Germline V gene data show CDR1 as LNHDA and CDR2 as SQIVND (reference sequence). This CDR3 comprises 13 residues. The CDR3 coding sequence is TGTGCCAGTAGTACAGGAAGACAAGAGACCCAGTACTTC. Protein sequence: CASSTGRQETQYF.

This clonotype was seen repeatedly, ten times or more. The chain is built from TRBV7-8 and TRBJ2-3, with 9 positions matching TRBD2. CDR3 length equals 16 residues. The V and J ends lost 3 bases and 0 bases, in that order; junction bases with no gene match: 4. In germline, CDR1 is SGHVS, CDR2 FQNEAQ. The CDR3 DNA reads as TGTGCCAGCAGCTTCCCTAGCGGGACGAGCACAGATACGCAGTATTTT. It encodes CASSFPSGTSTDTQYF.

This sequence joins TRBV28 and TRBJ1-5; D is uncertain. In germline, CDR1 is MDHEN, CDR2 SYDVKM. The CDR3 consists of 14 residues. The V end lost 7 bases, the J end lost 0 bases, and 10 bases lay between the germline ends. This CDR3 reads CASTLYYSNQPQHF. As DNA, the CDR3 is TGTGCCAGCACCCTATATTATAGCAATCAGCCCCAGCATTTT.

This clonotype was counted at least ten times. J is TRBJ1-2 and V is TRBV6-2 or TRBV6-3; D uncertain. This CDR3 is built from 14 residues. V was pared by 6 bases and J by 3 bases, with 14 bases between. Germline CDR1 is MNHEY and CDR2 is SVGEGT. DNA for the CDR3: TGTGCCAGCAGCCCAGAGGACGGCGACTATGGCTACACCTTC. Translating it yields CASSPEDGDYGYTF.

This clonotype was counted a few times. The chain uses TRBV6-1 and TRBJ1-1, with 12 bases fitting TRBD1. The CDR3 runs 14 residues. Germline CDR1 and CDR2: MNHNS and SASEGT. Germline trimming cut 6 bases from V and 2 bases from J; bases unmatched to any gene: 1. The CDR3 DNA sequence: TGTGCCAGCAGGGGACAGGGGGCAAACACTGAAGCTTTCTTT. This sequence encodes CASRGQGANTEAFF.

V gene TRBV27 combines with J gene TRBJ1-1; weak D call: TRBD1 (5 bases). Germline CDR1 is MNHEY and CDR2 is SMNVEV (reference sequence). V lost 0 bases and J 5 bases, leaving 13 bases between the germline ends. This CDR3 comprises 15 residues. The CDR3: CASSLSQVLSTEAFF. The DNA for the CDR3 is TGTGCCAGCAGTTTATCACAGGTTTTGTCGACTGAAGCTTTCTTT.

This clonotype was seen repeatedly, ten times or more. The chain uses TRBV2 and TRBJ2-5, with TRBD2 matching over 10 bases. Germline V lookup: CDR1 SNHLY, CDR2 FYNNEI. Unmatched junction bases numbered 3, after V lost 1 base and J lost 1 base. The CDR3 runs to 16 residues. Written as DNA, the CDR3 is TGTGCCAGCAGTGAAGGCACTAGCGGGATCCAAGAGACCCAGTACTTC. Amino acids: CASSEGTSGIQETQYF.

This chain uses TRBV7-3 with TRBJ1-5; tentative D call: TRBD1 (5 bases). The V gene lost 5 bases and the J gene lost 0 bases, with 14 bases spanning the gap. Germline V CDR1 and CDR2: SGHTA, FQGTGA. CDR3 length equals 16 residues. The CDR3 is CASSPGSGYSNQPQHF. As DNA, the CDR3 is TGTGCCAGCAGCCCCGGTTCAGGGTATAGCAATCAGCCCCAGCATTTT.

The V call is TRBV28, the J call TRBJ1-5; no reliable D call. V was shortened by 4 bases and J by 0 bases, with 16 bases between the two germline ends. This CDR3 comprises 17 residues. Germline V gives CDR1 MDHEN, CDR2 SYDVKM. The CDR3 region has the DNA TGTGCCAGCAGTTCCCGATTTCCTGATGATAGCAATCAGCCCCAGCATTTT. Its protein is CASSSRFPDDSNQPQHF.

This clonotype has only a few counts. The chain couples TRBV2 to TRBJ1-1, with TRBD1 matching over 12 bases. Per germline, CDR1 SNHLY and CDR2 FYNNEI. The CDR3 has 15 residues. The trim removed 6 bases at V and 4 bases at J, leaving 6 bases unmatched. The CDR3 loop is CASSVGQGALTEAFF. The CDR3 nucleotides are TGTGCCAGCAGCGTGGGACAGGGGGCCCTCACTGAAGCTTTCTTT.

This clonotype was seen at least ten times. This chain links TRBV4-2 with TRBJ1-5; 7 bases map to TRBD1. After removal of 0 bases from V and 9 bases from J, the junction contained 11 bases not matched to a gene. The CDR3 spans 16 residues. CDR1 and CDR2 (germline): LGHNA, YNFKEQ. The CDR3 nucleotides read TGTGCCAGCAGCCAAGATCGGGAGGGGGCTTTTTCGCCCCAGCATTTT. This codes for CASSQDREGAFSPQHF.

This clonotype was seen a handful of times. The genes are TRBV4-1 and TRBJ2-2, with no clear D. Trimming took off 3 bases at V and 8 bases at J, with 7 bases between the two ends. The CDR3 runs to 12 residues. Per the germline V gene, CDR1 is MGHRA and CDR2 is YSYEKL. Written as DNA, the CDR3 is TGCGCCAGCAGCCATAAGGGAGGGGAGCTGTTTTTT. Amino acid sequence: CASSHKGGELFF.

This clonotype showed up many times. The V call is TRBV11-2, the J call TRBJ2-3; the D is unclear. V gave up 0 bases and J gave up 2 bases, with 6 bases separating them. This CDR3 contains 14 residues. Germline CDR1 and CDR2: SGHAT and FQNNGV. In DNA, the CDR3 is TGTGCCAGCAGCTTAGATTCCCCCACAGATACGCAGTATTTT. Protein product: CASSLDSPTDTQYF.

V gene TRBV15 combines with J gene TRBJ2-1; 11 bases agree with TRBD2. V trimming: 1 base; J trimming: 7 bases; junction bases outside the gene matches: 21. Looked up from germline, CDR1 is LNHNV and CDR2 is YYDKDF (reference sequence). The CDR3 has 21 amino acids. CDR3 nucleotides: TGTGCCACCAGCAGAGGGGCGAGTGTGGCTAGCGGGAGGAACTTCAGGAATGAGCAGTTCTTC. Translating gives CATSRGASVASGRNFRNEQFF.

This clonotype was detected a few times. This chain links TRBV6-1 with TRBJ2-7; TRBD1 agrees at 8 bases. V trimming: 2 bases; J trimming: 1 base; junction bases outside the gene matches: 10. CDR1 and CDR2 from the germline V gene are MNHNS and SASEGT. The CDR3 loop spans 17 amino acids. The CDR3 sequence: CASSEPWTGSRSYEQYF. The CDR3 DNA sequence: TGTGCCAGCAGTGAACCCTGGACAGGGAGTAGGTCCTACGAGCAGTACTTC.

The table lists this clonotype with many counts. The V gene is TRBV27, the J gene TRBJ1-4, with D possibly TRBD1 on 5 matching bases. Per germline, CDR1 MNHEY and CDR2 SMNVEV (reference sequence). Trimming pared 0 bases from V and 2 bases from J, leaving 10 bases between. This CDR3 is built from 16 residues. The CDR3 DNA reads as TGTGCCAGCAGTTTATCTGTCGGGGGGACTAATGAAAAACTGTTTTTT. Translation gives CASSLSVGGTNEKLFF.

This clonotype was seen a few times. The chain combines TRBV11-2 with TRBJ2-1; 11 positions match TRBD2. With 5 bases clipped from V and 8 bases from J, the junction kept 8 bases outside the gene matches. Per the germline V gene, CDR1 is SGHAT and CDR2 is FQNNGV. This CDR3 spans 15 amino acids. The CDR3 region is CASSLLAGGWDEQFF. The CDR3 DNA reads as TGTGCCAGCAGCCTTTTAGCGGGAGGGTGGGATGAGCAGTTCTTC.

Comments on this clonotype: The junction differs from germline at one of its ends, possibly a read error. The chain couples TRBV2 to TRBJ2-1; TRBD2 matches 13 bases. CDR1 and CDR2 from the germline V gene are SNHLY and FYNNEI. This CDR3 has 18 residues. The CDR3 nucleotides are TGTGCCATCCCTAGACTAGCGGGGGGCCGAAGCTCCTACAATGATCAGTTCTTC. Protein sequence: CAIPRLAGGRSSYNDQFF.

To note about this clonotype: One end of the junction is discordant with germline, which a read error may explain. The V gene is TRBV10-3, the J gene TRBJ2-4; D uncertain. CDR3 length equals 12 residues. Germline lookup yields CDR1 ENHRY and CDR2 SYGVKD. CDR3 bases: TGTGCCATCAGTGAGTCTCAGGTTTTCTTGGACTTC. It encodes CAISESQVFLDF.

This chain links TRBV25-1 with TRBJ2-5, with D possibly being TRBD2 (7 bases). This CDR3 comprises 13 residues. V gave up 4 bases and J gave up 5 bases, with 11 bases separating them. The germline CDR1 and CDR2 sequences are MGHDK and SYGVNS. In nucleotides, the CDR3 is TGTGCCAGCAGTGGGGAGGGGGGGGAGACCCAGTACTTC. Protein product: CASSGEGGETQYF.

This clonotype was seen ten or more times. The chain couples TRBV7-9 to TRBJ2-5, with 11 nucleotides matching TRBD1. CDR1 is SEHNR, CDR2 FQNEAQ, per germline (reference sequence). The ends lost 5 bases at V and 1 base at J; junction bases unmatched: 3. The CDR3 loop spans 15 amino acids. CDR3 amino acids: CASSEGQGAQETQYF. Here the CDR3 DNA reads TGTGCCAGCAGCGAAGGACAGGGGGCCCAAGAGACCCAGTACTTC.

This clonotype turned up a few times. The chain recombines TRBV11-2 with TRBJ1-3, with unresolved D. The CDR3 sequence is 13 residues long. The germline V gene has CDR1 SGHAT and CDR2 FQNNGV. Trimming stripped 8 bases from V and 3 bases from J, with 11 bases between. The CDR3 DNA reads TGTGCCAGCGGATACAAAGGTGGAAACACCATATATTTT. Its translation: CASGYKGGNTIYF.

At least ten counts were recorded for this clonotype. V and J are TRBV27 and TRBJ2-5; D possibly matches TRBD1 or TRBD2 (5 bases each). Trimming removed 5 bases at V and 3 bases at J, with 13 bases between. Germline V gene lookup returns CDR1 MNHEY and CDR2 SMNVEV (reference sequence). The CDR3 is made up of 14 amino acids. CDR3 DNA: TGTGCCAGCAGTACCCCGGGACCAAAAGAGACCCAGTACTTC. Protein product: CASSTPGPKETQYF.

This clonotype was seen repeatedly, ten times or more. The CDR3 DNA follows: TGTGCCAGTACCATAAGAACAGGGACCTACAATGAGCAGTTCTTC. Its protein product is CASTIRTGTYNEQFF. This chain connects TRBV19 to TRBJ2-1; D might be TRBD1 (6 bases). The ends were cut back, 7 bases at V and 2 bases at J, with 15 bases in the middle. The germline gives CDR1 LNHDA, CDR2 SQIVND (reference sequence). This CDR3 region has 15 residues.

In this sample, this clonotype turned up many times. The chain links TRBV28 to TRBJ1-1; 7 bases agree with TRBD1. The trim removed 5 bases at V and 1 base at J, leaving 4 bases unmatched. The CDR3 runs to 14 residues. CDR1 is MDHEN and CDR2 is SYDVKM in the germline V gene. CDR3 bases: TGTGCCAGCAGTAAGACAGGGACGAACACTGAAGCTTTCTTT. This codes for CASSKTGTNTEAFF.

This clonotype has a count of ten or more. This chain uses TRBV7-6 with TRBJ2-7; a possible D gene is TRBD2 (6 bases). Germline-derived CDR1 and CDR2 are SGHVS and FNYEAQ. The CDR3 length is 15 residues. Trimming removed 5 bases from V and 2 bases from J, with 16 bases in between. In DNA, the CDR3 is TGTGCCAGCAGCCTCAACCGGTGGGGGGCCTACGAGCAGTACTTC. Its translation: CASSLNRWGAYEQYF. Based on the CDR3 plus reference TRBV7-6 and TRBJ2-7, the full variable domain is GAGVSQSPRYKVTKRGQDVALRCDPISGHVSLYWYRQALGQGPEFLTYFNYEAQQDKSGLPNDRFSAERPEGSISTLTIQRTEQRDSAMYRCASSLNRWGAYEQYFGPGTRLTVT.